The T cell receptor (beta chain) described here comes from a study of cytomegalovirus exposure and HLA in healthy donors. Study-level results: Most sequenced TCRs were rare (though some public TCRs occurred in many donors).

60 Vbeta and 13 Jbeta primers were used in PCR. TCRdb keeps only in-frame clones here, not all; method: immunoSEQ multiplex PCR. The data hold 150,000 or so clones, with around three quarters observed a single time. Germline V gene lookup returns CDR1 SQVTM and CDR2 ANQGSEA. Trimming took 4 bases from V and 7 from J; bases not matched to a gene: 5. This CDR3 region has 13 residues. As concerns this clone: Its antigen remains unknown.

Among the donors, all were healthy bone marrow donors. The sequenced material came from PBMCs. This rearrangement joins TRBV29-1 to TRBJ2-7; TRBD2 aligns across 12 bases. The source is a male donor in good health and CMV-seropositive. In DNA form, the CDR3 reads TGCAGCGTTGGGGATCTAGCGGGAGGGGAGCAGTACTTC. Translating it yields CSVGDLAGGEQYF.